This is a list of T cell receptor beta chains from one sample in a study of T cells expressing NK-cell markers. TCRdb reworked the 5' RACE reads into one entry per CDR3 protein, no DNA. This sample contains roughly 430,000 distinct CDR3 sequences. Sequencing was done on a sample of blood T cells: a sorted CD56 or NKG2C T cell subset, CD4+ or CD8+ T cells, or bulk PBMC T cells (not recorded which). The receptors here all came from a woman between 18 and 70 years old in good health. CDR3s include the opening cysteine and the closing phenylalanine or tryptophan.

v_gene: TRBV7-6; j_gene: TRBJ1-2; CDR3aa: CASSWLSGPKARYGYTF
v_gene: TRBV19; j_gene: TRBJ2-1; CDR3aa: CASSGGGRFYNEQFF
v_gene: TRBV20-1; j_gene: TRBJ2-3; CDR3aa: CSAQVAGGITSTDTQYF
v_gene: TRBV5-5; j_gene: TRBJ1-1; CDR3aa: CASSLGTWNTEAFF
v_gene: TRBV12-3/TRBV12-4; j_gene: TRBJ2-3; CDR3aa: CASSLPKDRAPTHTQYF
v_gene: TRBV7-2; j_gene: TRBJ1-2; CDR3aa: CASSLVLVGGYTF
v_gene: TRBV20-1; j_gene: TRBJ1-6; CDR3aa: CSARTAYNSPLHF
v_gene: TRBV7-9; j_gene: TRBJ2-5; CDR3aa: CASSSTGTSTETQYF
v_gene: TRBV12-3/TRBV12-4; j_gene: TRBJ2-3; CDR3aa: CASSLPGLPTYF
v_gene: TRBV6-5; j_gene: TRBJ1-2; CDR3aa: CASSYYRQTYGYTF
v_gene: TRBV6-5; j_gene: TRBJ2-2; CDR3aa: CASSYSSGFNTGELFF
v_gene: TRBV12-3/TRBV12-4; j_gene: TRBJ1-2; CDR3aa: CASRDRPYGYTF
v_gene: TRBV5-1; j_gene: TRBJ2-1; CDR3aa: CASSSKFGDGEQFF
v_gene: TRBV12-3/TRBV12-4; j_gene: TRBJ2-3; CDR3aa: CASNSRGRRADTQYF
v_gene: TRBV5-6; j_gene: TRBJ1-2; CDR3aa: CASSLGTGRGYTF
v_gene: TRBV28; j_gene: TRBJ2-1; CDR3aa: CANSPTSGNYNEQFF
v_gene: TRBV5-4; j_gene: TRBJ2-7; CDR3aa: CASSLGGPGQYF
v_gene: TRBV5-1; j_gene: TRBJ2-5; CDR3aa: CASSLVWEQETQYF
v_gene: TRBV12-3/TRBV12-4; j_gene: TRBJ2-1; CDR3aa: CASRGGAAGGYYNEQFF
v_gene: TRBV12-3/TRBV12-4; j_gene: TRBJ1-1; CDR3aa: CASSLAYGSLPSNTEAFF